Described below is a single T cell receptor (beta chain) sequence and its context. Its antigen is unidentified. This entry comes from a study of T cells in Graves' hyperthyroidism and ophthalmopathy. Study-level findings and limits: Model predictions of ophthalmopathy came a median about six months before onset. Ophthalmopathy and stable hyperthyroidism were told apart by a 13 V-J model.

Patients with uncontrolled infections, other autoimmune diseases, pregnancy or lactation were excluded. RNA transcripts were the template for amplifying TCR beta CDR3 regions. Researchers ran a first-round RT-PCR on the TCR CDR3 using the HTBI primer set. MiXCR, run by TCRdb on the multiplex PCR reads, gives a single entry per CDR3 protein. The sample includes 400,000 to 550,000 distinct CDR3 sequences, approximately 25% seen only once; the top ten take 11%. Material: blood. The receptor comes from a woman under 40 with Graves' ophthalmopathy.

CDR3 residues: CASSLENRAFHF. The CDR3, as DNA: TGTGCCAGCAGCTTAGAAAACAGGGCGTTCCATTTT. V is TRBV7-9 and J is TRBJ1-5; possibly TRBD1 for D (6 bases). Germline V gene lookup returns CDR1 SEHNR and CDR2 FQNEAQ (reference sequence). The CDR3 is made up of 12 amino acids. V lost 1 base to trimming and J lost 16 bases, with 14 bases between them.